This TCR beta chain was captured by sequencing in a study of blood T cell repertoires in COVID-19. At the level of the study: The analysed material was cDNA or gDNA that came from T cells, B-cell-depleted T cells, or PBMCs.

From germline, CDR1 is SGHKS and CDR2 YYEKEE (reference sequence). V was shortened by 1 base and J by 8 bases, with 10 bases between the two germline ends. The CDR3 is 14 residues long. Method: immunoSEQ multiplex PCR; TCRdb's copy keeps in-frame clones and lacks some. The repertoire holds some 320,000 clones, approximately 89% seen once, with more than 6.5% in the top ten. This clone appeared once. Material: peripheral blood. The rearrangement links TRBV5-5 to TRBJ1-6; weak D call: TRBD1 (6 bases). This TCR came from a woman under 40 who had recovered from COVID-19. The CDR3 sequence is CASSLSGDDSPLHF. The CDR3 DNA reads as TGTGCCAGCAGCTTGTCAGGGGATGATTCACCCCTCCACTTT.